These 9 T cell receptor beta chains were sequenced from one sample in a study of OX40 agonist ivuxolimab in advanced cancers. Assay used: immunoSEQ multiplex PCR; TCRdb lists only in-frame clones, some missing. The data contain roughly 20,000 clones, about four fifths of them singletons. Sequences were derived from CD4+ or CD8+ T cells sorted from blood, sampled in a trial of the OX40 agonist ivuxolimab. These receptors were obtained from an adult with an advanced solid tumor such as melanoma, head and neck, liver or kidney cancer.

The rearrangement links TRBV20-1 to TRBJ2-7; maybe TRBD1 (5 bases). Germline-derived CDR1 and CDR2 are DFQATT and SNEGSKA (reference sequence). With 3 bases removed from V and 8 bases from J, the gap between germline ends came to 11 bases. The CDR3 is 11 amino acids. Here the CDR3 reads CSARNRTKQYF. The CDR3 DNA follows: TGCAGTGCTAGGAATCGGACAAAGCAGTACTTC.

The chain carries TRBV27 and TRBJ1-5, with TRBD1 matching over 8 bases. This CDR3 spans 15 amino acids. J gave up 2 bases and V 6 bases, and 6 bases lay outside the gene matches. Germline loops: CDR1 MNHEY, CDR2 SMNVEV (reference sequence). As DNA, the CDR3 is TGTGCCAGCAGCCCGAACAGGGGGGGCAATCAGCCCCAGCATTTT. Translation: CASSPNRGGNQPQHF.

The chain uses TRBV27 and TRBJ2-3, with D perhaps TRBD1 or TRBD2 (5 bases each). CDR1 is MNHEY and CDR2 is SMNVEV in the germline V gene (reference sequence). CDR3 size: 15 residues. Trimming cost V 2 bases and J 1 base, with 10 bases left between them. In DNA form, the CDR3 reads TGTGCCAGCAGTTTAGGGGGACGGGGCACAGATACGCAGTATTTT. Translation: CASSLGGRGTDTQYF.

The chain has TRBV5-1 and TRBJ1-4; D unclear. The CDR3 totals 16 residues. Germline V gene data show CDR1 as SGHRS and CDR2 as YFSETQ. V shed 3 bases and J shed 8 bases, with 20 bases lying between them. This chain's CDR3 is CASSSNPSQVGEKLFF. The CDR3 DNA sequence: TGCGCCAGCAGCTCTAACCCTTCGCAAGTCGGCGAAAAACTGTTTTTT.

The chain recombines TRBV2 with TRBJ1-1; maybe TRBD1 (6 bases). The CDR3 length is 13 residues. The V gene lost 4 bases and the J gene lost 6 bases, with 12 bases spanning the gap. Germline V gene sequence: CDR1 SNHLY, CDR2 FYNNEI. CDR3 nucleotide sequence: TGTGCCAGCAGTGTACGGGGGCTGGCTGAAGCTTTCTTT. It codes for CASSVRGLAEAFF.

The chain employs TRBV19 and TRBJ2-1, with D possibly TRBD1 on 7 matching bases. Germline CDR1 LNHDA, CDR2 SQIVND (reference sequence). This CDR3 is 16 amino acids long. The ends were cut back, 3 bases at V and 4 bases at J, with 16 bases in the middle. CDR3 sequence: CASSIWAGGKYNEQFF. CDR3 nucleotide sequence: TGTGCCAGTAGTATTTGGGCAGGGGGGAAATACAATGAGCAGTTCTTC.

The chain combines TRBV21-1 with TRBJ1-3; the table assigns TRBD1, which was not confirmed against the DNA. TRBV21-1 is tagged as a pseudogene. The CDR3 spans 16 residues. The CDR3 protein is CASSSRDRGQGNTIYF. In DNA, the CDR3 is TGTGCCAGCAGCAGCCGGGACAGGGGGCAGGGAAACACCATATATTTT.

CDR3: CASSYERGVAYGYTF. Here the CDR3 DNA reads TGTGCCAGCAGTTATGAACGTGGGGTGGCCTATGGCTACACCTTC. The chain has TRBV7-9 and TRBJ1-2; D unresolved. The V end was cut by 6 bases, the J end by 4 bases, with 18 bases between. Germline V gene data show CDR1 as SEHNR and CDR2 as FQNEAQ (reference sequence). The CDR3 has 15 residues.

The chain uses TRBV4-1 and TRBJ2-7; the D is unclear. Germline CDR1 and CDR2: MGHRA and YSYEKL. V was cut by 3 bases and J by 2 bases, with 11 bases left in between. The length of the CDR3 is 14 residues. CDR3 residues: CASSHPHGAYEQYF. CDR3 nucleotides: TGCGCCAGCAGCCATCCACACGGAGCCTACGAGCAGTACTTC.